These 6 T cell receptor beta chains were sequenced from one sample in a study of identical twins. MiXCR, run by TCRdb on the 5' RACE reads, gives a single entry per CDR3 protein. This table holds hundreds of thousands of distinct CDR3 sequences, 15% to 20% found once. The data also belong to a second study, concerning T cells expressing NK-cell markers.

Sequenced: PBMCs. The source of these receptors is a woman between 18 and 30 years old in good health.

This clonotype was observed a single time. The chain links TRBV12-3 or TRBV12-4 to TRBJ2-7, with 7 nucleotides matching TRBD1. The V segment lost 6 bases and the J segment 0 bases; nucleotides outside the gene matches: 8. The CDR3 contains 15 residues. For the CDR3, the DNA is TGTGCCAGCAGACTGACAGGGCAATCCTCCTACGAGCAGTACTTC. Amino acids: CASRLTGQSSYEQYF.

This rearrangement joins TRBV5-1 to TRBJ1-3; D is unclear. Trimming removed 4 bases from V and 4 bases from J, with 9 bases in between. CDR1 and CDR2 (germline): SGHRS, YFSETQ. The CDR3 has 13 amino acids. Here the CDR3 reads CASSPTPGNTIYF. Here the CDR3 DNA reads TGCGCCAGCAGCCCTACACCGGGAAACACCATATATTTT.

The gene calls are TRBV6-5 and TRBJ2-7, with D tentatively TRBD2 (5 bases). The CDR3 sequence is 14 residues long. Per the germline V gene, CDR1 is MNHEY and CDR2 is SVGAGI. V lost 2 bases to trimming and J lost 3 bases, with 11 bases between them. The CDR3 sequence: CASSYGEKFYEQYF. In nucleotides, the CDR3 is TGTGCCAGCAGTTACGGGGAGAAGTTCTACGAGCAGTACTTC.

This chain uses TRBV19 with TRBJ2-1; D call uncertain. The V gene lost 9 bases and the J gene lost 4 bases, with 4 bases spanning the gap. Germline-derived CDR1 and CDR2 are LNHDA and SQIVND (reference sequence). This CDR3 has 10 amino acids. The CDR3 nucleotides read TGTGCCAGCCATTACAATGAGCAGTTCTTC. Amino acids: CASHYNEQFF.

This CDR3 reads CSAPSPASFYNEQFF. The CDR3 DNA reads TGCAGTGCCCCCTCTCCAGCGTCATTTTACAATGAGCAGTTCTTC. The genes are TRBV20-1 and TRBJ2-1; no definite D call. CDR3 size: 15 residues. CDR1 and CDR2 (germline): DFQATT, SNEGSKA (reference sequence). V lost 6 bases and J 4 bases, leaving 19 bases between the germline ends.

V usage is TRBV7-9 and J usage is TRBJ2-1, with TRBD2 matching 9 bases. Germline-derived CDR1 and CDR2 are SEHNR and FQNEAQ (reference sequence). The junction had 10 bases not matched to a gene; V was cut back by 4 bases and J by 3 bases. The CDR3 extends over 17 amino acids. The CDR3 is CASSSIGGTSIYNEQFF. CDR3 nucleotide sequence: TGTGCCAGCAGCTCGATCGGGGGGACTAGCATCTACAATGAGCAGTTCTTC.